This TCR beta chain was documented in a study of CD8 T cells in ankylosing spondylitis. CDR3 size: 16 residues. With 3 bases removed from V and 0 bases from J, the gap between germline ends came to 12 bases. Overall study findings and caveats: Ankylosing spondylitis blood appeared to carry a characteristic TCR beta motif of seven to nine highly homologous variants.

This clonotype occurred a few times. Its target is not known. The TCR beta libraries were generated through quantitative 5'-RACE incorporating molecular barcodes. TCRdb itself ran the 5' RACE reads through MiXCR, one entry per CDR3 protein. The sample carries approximately 500,000 distinct CDR3 sequences, about 13% recorded once. The receptor was isolated from a male donor with ankylosing spondylitis. The material sequenced was blood, either unsorted or a sorted T cell fraction (not recorded which). The rearrangement joins TRBV12-3 or TRBV12-4 to TRBJ2-1; perhaps D is TRBD1 or TRBD2 (5 bases each). The CDR3 DNA is TGTGCCAGCAGTTTCGAAGCAGGGAGCTCCTACAATGAGCAGTTCTTC. As protein: CASSFEAGSSYNEQFF.